This T cell receptor (beta chain) came from a study of OX40 agonist ivuxolimab in advanced cancers. Study information: It was permissible to have had prior anti-PD-1, anti-PD-L1 or anti-CTLA-4 therapy, and about 40% had some. Partial responses were observed in three patients, of whom one had hepatocellular carcinoma and two had cutaneous melanoma.

Study-wide findings and caveats: Expanded clones tended on average to be more numerous among CD8+ T cells than CD4+.

About this clone: The antigen remains unidentified.

Using immunoSEQ multiplex PCR, the repertoire was profiled, and TCRdb retains in-frame clones only, with some absent. Found here are tens of thousands of clones, around 87% of them singletons; the top ten hold roughly 5%. Patients with a history of autoimmune disease or on systemic immunosuppression were excluded. The sequence was collected from an adult with an advanced solid tumor such as melanoma, head and neck, liver or kidney cancer. Sample: CD4+ or CD8+ T cells sorted from blood, taken in a trial of the OX40 agonist ivuxolimab.

This CDR3 reads CASSSQLDTQYF. The CDR3 DNA reads as TGTGCCAGCAGCTCCCAATTAGATACGCAGTATTTT. V usage is TRBV11-2 and J usage is TRBJ2-3; no reliable D call. The length of the CDR3 is 12 residues. The germline V gene encodes CDR1 SGHAT and CDR2 FQNNGV. Trimming cost V 4 bases and J 5 bases, with 7 bases left between them.